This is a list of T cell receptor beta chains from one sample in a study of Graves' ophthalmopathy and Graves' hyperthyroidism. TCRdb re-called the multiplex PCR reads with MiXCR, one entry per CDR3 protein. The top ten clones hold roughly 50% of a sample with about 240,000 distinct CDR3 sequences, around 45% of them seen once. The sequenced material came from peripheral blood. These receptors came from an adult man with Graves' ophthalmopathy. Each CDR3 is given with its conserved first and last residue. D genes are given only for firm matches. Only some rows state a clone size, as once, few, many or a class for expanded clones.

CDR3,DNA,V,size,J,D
CSVAKQEDREVTGANVLTF,TGCAGCGTCGCTAAGCAAGAGGACAGGGAAGTAACTGGGGCCAACGTCCTGACTTTC,TRBV29-1,-,TRBJ2-6,TRBD1
CASSPGQGDTQYF,TGTGCCAGCAGCCCGGGACAGGGAGATACGCAGTATTTT,TRBV7-9,-,TRBJ2-3,TRBD1
CASSAAYEQYF,TGTGCCAGCAGCGCCGCCTACGAGCAGTACTTC,TRBV7-9,many,TRBJ2-7,-
CASSFDDRVGYGYTF,TGTGCCAGCAGCTTCGATGACAGGGTCGGCTATGGCTACACCTTC,TRBV7-2,-,TRBJ1-2,TRBD1
CASSSRQGRETQYF,TGTGCCAGCAGCTCCCGACAGGGGCGAGAGACCCAGTACTTC,TRBV5-7,-,TRBJ2-5,TRBD1
CATSRDSGDPSGNTIYF,TGTGCCACCAGCAGGGATTCGGGCGACCCCTCTGGAAACACCATATATTTT,TRBV15,many,TRBJ1-3,-
CSARRRGDDYTF,TGCAGTGCTAGGCGCAGGGGCGATGACTACACCTTC,TRBV20-1,-,TRBJ1-2,-
CASRRDRGVTDTQYF,TGTGCCAGCAGGAGGGACAGGGGAGTGACAGATACGCAGTATTTT,TRBV25-1,few,TRBJ2-3,TRBD1
CASSPLLAGFGEQYF,TGTGCCAGCAGCCCCTTGCTAGCGGGATTTGGTGAGCAGTACTTC,TRBV5-1,few,TRBJ2-7,TRBD2
CASSLAPTGTSPYEQYF,TGTGCCAGCAGCTTAGCCCCGACTGGGACTAGCCCCTACGAGCAGTACTTC,TRBV7-4,-,TRBJ2-7,TRBD2
CASSVYREETQYF,TGTGCCAGCAGCGTATACAGGGAGGAGACCCAGTACTTC,TRBV7-2,many,TRBJ2-5,-
CASSLAGTPQETQYF,TGTGCCAGCAGCTTAGCGGGGACACCTCAGGAGACCCAGTACTTC,TRBV11-1,-,TRBJ2-5,-
CASSYSAGGVRETQYF,TGTGCCAGCAGTTACTCCGCAGGGGGCGTTCGGGAGACCCAGTACTTC,TRBV6-6,-,TRBJ2-5,TRBD1
CSASGEGSYSGANVLTF,TGCAGTGCTTCGGGAGAGGGCTCGTACTCTGGGGCCAACGTCCTGACTTTC,TRBV20-1,-,TRBJ2-6,-
CSARGIRGVSSYEQYF,TGCAGTGCTAGAGGCATACGCGGAGTGAGCTCCTACGAGCAGTACTTC,TRBV20-1,-,TRBJ2-7,-
CASSQALGGAFF,TGTGCCAGCAGCCAAGCCCTGGGGGGGGCTTTCTTT,TRBV28,once,TRBJ1-1,-
CASSLGGLKAGANVLTF,TGTGCCAGCAGCTTGGGGGGGCTAAAAGCTGGGGCCAACGTCCTGACTTTC,TRBV5-4,-,TRBJ2-6,-
CASSTGAYLGELFF,TGTGCCAGCAGCACAGGGGCTTATCTCGGGGAGCTGTTTTTT,TRBV7-8,-,TRBJ2-2,TRBD1
CASRLTGSSYEQYF,TGTGCCAGCAGACTAACAGGGAGCTCCTACGAGCAGTACTTC,TRBV7-2,few,TRBJ2-7,-
CSARTVNTYEQYF,TGCAGCGCTAGGACAGTGAATACCTACGAGCAGTACTTC,TRBV29-1,many,TRBJ2-7,-
CASSKTSVRVAQYF,TGTGCCAGCAGTAAGACTAGCGTCCGGGTGGCCCAGTACTTC,TRBV2,-,TRBJ2-5,TRBD2
CASRQTSGSLYEQYF,TGTGCCAGTAGACAGACTAGCGGGAGCCTCTACGAGCAGTACTTC,TRBV19,-,TRBJ2-7,TRBD2
CASTLKDEQYF,TGTGCCAGCACCCTTAAGGACGAGCAGTACTTC,TRBV6-5,few,TRBJ2-7,-
CAIRQDRAGTRYF,TGTGCCATCAGACAGGACAGGGCAGGGACCCGGTACTTC,TRBV10-3,-,TRBJ2-5,TRBD1
CAIRGVYEQYF,TGTGCCATCAGGGGGGTCTACGAGCAGTACTTC,TRBV10-3,-,TRBJ2-7,-
CASSESIGPNYGYTF,TGTGCCAGCAGTGAATCTATCGGTCCTAACTATGGCTACACCTTC,TRBV6-1,-,TRBJ1-2,-
CAISESSGGNTGELFF,TGTGCCATCAGTGAGTCGTCCGGGGGGAACACCGGGGAGCTGTTTTTT,TRBV10-3,once,TRBJ2-2,-